The sequence of this T cell receptor (beta chain) was determined in a study of blood T cell repertoires in COVID-19. Method: immunoSEQ multiplex PCR; TCRdb's copy keeps in-frame clones and lacks some. The data contain some 100,000 clones, over 65% of them singletons. Trimming pared 3 bases from V and 8 bases from J, leaving 14 bases between. The germline gives CDR1 SNHLY, CDR2 FYNNEI. The CDR3 covers 14 residues. Sequencing was carried out using peripheral blood. The chain employs TRBV2 and TRBJ2-1; D remains unclear. The TCR sequence derives from a human donor in a cohort sampled during active COVID-19. The CDR3 DNA reads TGTGCCAGCAGTGACGGAGAACGCGGCGATGAGCAGTTCTTC. Translated, it gives CASSDGERGDEQFF.